This T cell receptor (beta chain) was profiled in a study of blood T cell repertoires in COVID-19. Looking at the study overall: Samples came from the United States, Italy and Spain, spanning acute and convalescent COVID-19.

Produced via immunoSEQ multiplex PCR; TCRdb's table is partial and in-frame only. The top ten hold approximately 30% of the sample, which has around 60,000 clones, about four fifths seen once. J was trimmed by 4 bases and V by 7 bases; bases with no gene match: 3. CDR1 and CDR2 (germline): SGHAT, FQNNGV. This CDR3 contains 14 residues. Sample: peripheral blood. This chain links TRBV11-2 with TRBJ2-1; TRBD2 matches at 11 bases. The TCR comes from a human donor in a cohort sampled during active COVID-19. CDR3 in amino acids: CASTGTSGYNEQFF. Here the CDR3 DNA reads TGTGCCAGCACGGGGACTAGCGGATACAATGAGCAGTTCTTC.